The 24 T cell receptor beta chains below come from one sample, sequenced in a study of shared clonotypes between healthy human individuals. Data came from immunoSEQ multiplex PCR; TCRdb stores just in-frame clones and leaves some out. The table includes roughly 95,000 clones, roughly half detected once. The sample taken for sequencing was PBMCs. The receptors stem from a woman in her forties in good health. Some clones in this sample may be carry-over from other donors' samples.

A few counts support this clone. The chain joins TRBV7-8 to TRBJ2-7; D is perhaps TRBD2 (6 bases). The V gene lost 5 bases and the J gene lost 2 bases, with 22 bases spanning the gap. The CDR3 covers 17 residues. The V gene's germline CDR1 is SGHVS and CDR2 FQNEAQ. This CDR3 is CASSPPWRDGPTYEQYF. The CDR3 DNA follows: TGTGCCAGCAGCCCCCCATGGCGGGATGGGCCGACCTACGAGCAGTACTTC.

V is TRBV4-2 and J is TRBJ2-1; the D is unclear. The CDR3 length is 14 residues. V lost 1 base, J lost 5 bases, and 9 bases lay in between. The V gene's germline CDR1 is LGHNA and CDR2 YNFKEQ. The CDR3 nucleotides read TGTGCCAGCAGCCAAGTTTTATCAGACAATGAGCAGTTCTTC. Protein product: CASSQVLSDNEQFF.

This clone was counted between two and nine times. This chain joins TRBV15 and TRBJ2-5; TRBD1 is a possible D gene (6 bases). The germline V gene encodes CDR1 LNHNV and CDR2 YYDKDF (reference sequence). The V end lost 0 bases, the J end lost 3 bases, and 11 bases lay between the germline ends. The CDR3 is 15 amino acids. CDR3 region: CATSRDRDTKETQYF. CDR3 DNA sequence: TGTGCCACCAGCAGAGATAGGGACACGAAAGAGACCCAGTACTTC.

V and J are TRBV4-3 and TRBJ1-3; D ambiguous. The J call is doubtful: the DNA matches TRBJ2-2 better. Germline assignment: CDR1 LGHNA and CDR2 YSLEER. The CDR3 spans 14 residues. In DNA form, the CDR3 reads TGCGCCAGCAGCCAAGGTTCGGGCTCCGGGGAGCTGTTTTTT. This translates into CASSQGSGSGELFF.

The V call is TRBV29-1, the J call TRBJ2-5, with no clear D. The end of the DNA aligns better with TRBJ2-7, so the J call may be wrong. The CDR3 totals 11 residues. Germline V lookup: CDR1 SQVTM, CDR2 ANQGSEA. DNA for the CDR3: TGCAGCGTTGAGGGCTCCTACGAGCAGTACTTC. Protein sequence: CSVEGSYEQYF.

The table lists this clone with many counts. Here the CDR3 reads CASSYGLNYEQYF. The DNA of the CDR3 is TGTGCCAGCAGCTACGGACTCAACTACGAGCAGTACTTC. The rearrangement links TRBV7-6 to TRBJ2-7; D perhaps matches TRBD2 (5 bases). Per germline, CDR1 SGHVS and CDR2 FNYEAQ. There are 13 residues in the CDR3. Trimming took 4 bases from V and 3 from J, leaving 10 bases between them.

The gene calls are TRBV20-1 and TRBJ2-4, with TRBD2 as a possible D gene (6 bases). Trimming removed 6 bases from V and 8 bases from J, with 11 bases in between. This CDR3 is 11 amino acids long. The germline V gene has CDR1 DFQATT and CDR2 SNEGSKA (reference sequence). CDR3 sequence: CSAQERDIQYF. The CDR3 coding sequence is TGCAGTGCGCAGGAGCGGGACATTCAGTACTTC.

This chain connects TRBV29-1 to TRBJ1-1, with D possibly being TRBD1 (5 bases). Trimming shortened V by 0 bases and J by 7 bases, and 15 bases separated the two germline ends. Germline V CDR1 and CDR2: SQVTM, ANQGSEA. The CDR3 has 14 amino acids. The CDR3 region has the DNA TGCAGCGTTGAAGACCGGGACCACCGTCTTGAAGCTTTCTTT. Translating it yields CSVEDRDHRLEAFF.

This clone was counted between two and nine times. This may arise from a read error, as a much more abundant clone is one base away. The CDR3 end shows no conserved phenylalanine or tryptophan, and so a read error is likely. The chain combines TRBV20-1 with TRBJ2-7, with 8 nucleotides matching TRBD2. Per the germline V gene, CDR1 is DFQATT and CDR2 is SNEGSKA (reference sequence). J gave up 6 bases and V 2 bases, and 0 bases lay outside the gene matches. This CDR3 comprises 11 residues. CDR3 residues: CSARLAGEQYS. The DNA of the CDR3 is TGCAGTGCTAGACTAGCGGGCGAGCAGTACTCC.

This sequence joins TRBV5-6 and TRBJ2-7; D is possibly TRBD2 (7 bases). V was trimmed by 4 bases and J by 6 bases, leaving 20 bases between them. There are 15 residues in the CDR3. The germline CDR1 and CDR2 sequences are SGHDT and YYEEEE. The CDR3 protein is CASSQGEGEYAEQYF. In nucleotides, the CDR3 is TGTGCCAGCAGCCAAGGGGAGGGGGAATACGCCGAGCAGTACTTC.

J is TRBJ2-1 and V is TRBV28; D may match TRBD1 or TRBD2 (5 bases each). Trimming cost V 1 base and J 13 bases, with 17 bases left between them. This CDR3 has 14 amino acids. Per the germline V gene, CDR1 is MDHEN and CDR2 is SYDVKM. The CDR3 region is CASSLSHGAAPQFF. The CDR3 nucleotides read TGTGCCAGCAGTTTATCTCACGGGGCAGCTCCACAGTTCTTC.

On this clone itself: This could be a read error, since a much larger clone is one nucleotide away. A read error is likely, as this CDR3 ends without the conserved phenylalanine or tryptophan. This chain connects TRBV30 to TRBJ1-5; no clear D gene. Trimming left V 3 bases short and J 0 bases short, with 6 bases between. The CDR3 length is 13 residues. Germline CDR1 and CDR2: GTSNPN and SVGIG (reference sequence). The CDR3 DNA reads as TGTGCCTGGAGGGAGAATAGCAATCAGCCCCAGCATCTT. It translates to CAWRENSNQPQHL.

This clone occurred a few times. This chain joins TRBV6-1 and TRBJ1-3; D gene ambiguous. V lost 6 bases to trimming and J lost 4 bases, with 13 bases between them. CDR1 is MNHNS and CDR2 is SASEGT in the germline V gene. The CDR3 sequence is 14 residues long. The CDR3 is CASRDSGSGNTIYF. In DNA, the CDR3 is TGTGCCAGCAGAGACTCAGGATCCGGAAACACCATATATTTT.

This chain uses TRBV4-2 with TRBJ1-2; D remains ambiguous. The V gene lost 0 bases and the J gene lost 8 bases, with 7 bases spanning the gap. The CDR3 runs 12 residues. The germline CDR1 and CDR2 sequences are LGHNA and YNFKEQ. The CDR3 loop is CASSQEYRGYTF. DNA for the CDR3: TGTGCCAGCAGCCAAGAATATCGCGGCTACACCTTC.

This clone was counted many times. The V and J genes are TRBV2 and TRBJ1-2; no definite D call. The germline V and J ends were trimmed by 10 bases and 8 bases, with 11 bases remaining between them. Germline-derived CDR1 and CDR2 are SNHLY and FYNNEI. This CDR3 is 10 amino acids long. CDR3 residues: CATPVGGYTF. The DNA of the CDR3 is TGTGCCACGCCCGTAGGGGGCTACACCTTC.

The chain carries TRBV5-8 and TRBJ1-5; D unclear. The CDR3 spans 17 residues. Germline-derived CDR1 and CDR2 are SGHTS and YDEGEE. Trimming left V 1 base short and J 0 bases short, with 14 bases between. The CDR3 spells CASSLYGERSSNQPQHF. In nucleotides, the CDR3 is TGTGCCAGCAGCTTGTACGGGGAGAGGAGTAGCAATCAGCCCCAGCATTTT.

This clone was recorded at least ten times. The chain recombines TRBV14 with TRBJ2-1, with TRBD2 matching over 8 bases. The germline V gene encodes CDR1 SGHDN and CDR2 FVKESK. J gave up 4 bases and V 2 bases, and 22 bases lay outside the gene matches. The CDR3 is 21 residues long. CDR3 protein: CASSQFRLAGPTSQLYNEQFF. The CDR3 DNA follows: TGTGCCAGCAGCCAATTCAGGCTAGCGGGCCCGACTTCCCAATTATACAATGAGCAGTTCTTC.

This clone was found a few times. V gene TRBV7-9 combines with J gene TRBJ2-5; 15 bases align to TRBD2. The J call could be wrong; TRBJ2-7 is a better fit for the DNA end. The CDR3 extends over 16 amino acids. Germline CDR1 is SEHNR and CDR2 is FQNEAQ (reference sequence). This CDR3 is CASSFGLAGGSYEQYF. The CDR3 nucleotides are TGTGCCAGCAGCTTCGGACTAGCGGGAGGGTCCTACGAGCAGTACTTC.

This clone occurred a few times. CDR3 coding DNA: TGCGCCAGCCGGACAGCGGGAGGAGCGGGTTACGAGCAGTACTTC. The encoded protein is CASRTAGGAGYEQYF. The genes are TRBV10-2 and TRBJ2-7; TRBD2 aligns across 9 bases. Germline assignment: CDR1 WSHSY and CDR2 SAAADI. The CDR3 runs to 15 residues. The junction had 12 bases not matched to a gene; V was cut back by 8 bases and J by 4 bases.

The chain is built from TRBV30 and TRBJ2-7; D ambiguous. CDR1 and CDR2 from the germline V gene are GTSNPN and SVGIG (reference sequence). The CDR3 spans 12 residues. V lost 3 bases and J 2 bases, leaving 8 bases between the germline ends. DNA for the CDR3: TGTGCCTGGAGCCGGCTGGCCTACGAGCAGTACTTC. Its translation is CAWSRLAYEQYF.

The DNA of the CDR3 is TGTGCCAGCAGCACCCTGCCGGGACAATCCTACGAGCAGTACTTC. Translation: CASSTLPGQSYEQYF. The chain uses TRBV7-9 and TRBJ2-7; the D gene is possibly TRBD1 (6 bases). Germline CDR1 SEHNR, CDR2 FQNEAQ (reference sequence). The CDR3 is 15 amino acids. V was shortened by 5 bases and J by 1 base, with 15 bases between the two germline ends.

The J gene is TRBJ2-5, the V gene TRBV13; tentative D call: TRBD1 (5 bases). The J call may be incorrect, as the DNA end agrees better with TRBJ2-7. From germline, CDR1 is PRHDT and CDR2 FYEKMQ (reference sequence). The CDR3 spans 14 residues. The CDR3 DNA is TGTGCCAGCAGTTGGACACGGCTTACCTACGAGCAGTACTTC. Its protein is CASSWTRLTYEQYF.

In nucleotides, the CDR3 is TGTGCCACCAGCAGAGAGAGACTAGCGCCCTCCTACGAGCAGTACTTC. Amino acid sequence: CATSRERLAPSYEQYF. The chain has TRBV15 and TRBJ2-7, with 8 bases identical to TRBD2. Germline values: CDR1 LNHNV, CDR2 YYDKDF (reference sequence). Germline trimming cut 0 bases from V and 0 bases from J; bases unmatched to any gene: 4. The CDR3 has 16 residues.

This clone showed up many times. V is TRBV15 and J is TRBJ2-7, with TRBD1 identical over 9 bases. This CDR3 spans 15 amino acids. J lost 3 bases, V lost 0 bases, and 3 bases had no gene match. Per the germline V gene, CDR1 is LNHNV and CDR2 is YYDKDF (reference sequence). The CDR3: CATSRDRQGVYEQYF. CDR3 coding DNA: TGTGCCACCAGCAGAGATAGACAGGGGGTCTACGAGCAGTACTTC. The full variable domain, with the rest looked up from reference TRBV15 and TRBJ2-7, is DAMVIQNPRYQVTQFGKPVTLSCSQTLNHNVMYWYQQKSSQAPKLLFHYYDKDFNNEADTPDNFQSRRPNTSFCFLDIRSPGLGDTAMYLCATSRDRQGVYEQYFGPGTRLTVT.